Presented here are 24 T cell receptor beta chains from one specimen sequenced in a study of cytomegalovirus exposure and HLA in healthy donors. Researchers ran the PCR with 60 Vbeta and 13 Jbeta primers. The data were produced by immunoSEQ multiplex PCR, yet TCRdb's version contains in-frame clones alone and is incomplete. This table holds 170,000 or so clones, roughly four fifths found once. The sequenced material came from PBMCs. All receptors come from a male donor in good health and CMV-seronegative.

The V call is TRBV25-1, the J call TRBJ2-3; D perhaps matches TRBD1 (6 bases). Trimming pared 1 base from V and 6 bases from J, leaving 17 bases between. Germline V gene data show CDR1 as MGHDK and CDR2 as SYGVNS. This CDR3 has 16 residues. CDR3 amino acids: CASSESGQSTVDTQYF. The CDR3 coding sequence is TGTGCCAGCAGTGAATCAGGACAGTCAACTGTCGATACGCAGTATTTT.

The V and J genes are TRBV30 and TRBJ1-5, with a tentative D call TRBD1 (5 bases). The V gene's germline CDR1 is GTSNPN and CDR2 SVGIG (reference sequence). The V end lost 1 base, the J end lost 0 bases, and 16 bases lay between the germline ends. CDR3 size: 17 residues. The CDR3 bases are TGTGCCTGGAGTGCGACGTGGGGGGAATATAGCAATCAGCCCCAGCATTTT. Translated: CAWSATWGEYSNQPQHF.

The J gene is TRBJ2-1, the V gene TRBV27, with 7 bases matching TRBD1. Germline values: CDR1 MNHEY, CDR2 SMNVEV (reference sequence). The CDR3 loop spans 15 amino acids. J was trimmed by 0 bases and V by 4 bases; bases with no gene match: 3. The CDR3 region has the DNA TGTGCCAGCAGTTCGGGACAGAACTCCTACAATGAGCAGTTCTTC. Amino acid sequence: CASSSGQNSYNEQFF.

The J gene is TRBJ2-1, the V gene TRBV29-1, with TRBD2 matching over 8 bases. Trimming at V came to 5 bases and at J to 0 bases, leaving 6 bases not matched to a gene. CDR3 size: 15 residues. Germline CDR1 SQVTM, CDR2 ANQGSEA. CDR3 DNA sequence: TGCAGCGTTTATCCCAGCGGGAGCTCCTACAATGAGCAGTTCTTC. This translates into CSVYPSGSSYNEQFF.

This rearrangement joins TRBV11-2 to TRBJ1-1; possible D gene TRBD1, 6 bases. CDR3 length: 15 amino acids. The V gene lost 3 bases and the J gene lost 1 base, with 12 bases spanning the gap. CDR1 is SGHAT, CDR2 FQNNGV, per germline. In DNA, the CDR3 is TGTGCCAGCAGCTTTTTACAGGGTCGGAACACTGAAGCTTTCTTT. Its protein product is CASSFLQGRNTEAFF.

V usage is TRBV27 and J usage is TRBJ2-1; TRBD2 matches 12 bases. Germline lookup yields CDR1 MNHEY and CDR2 SMNVEV (reference sequence). The V and J ends lost 5 bases and 7 bases, in that order; junction bases with no gene match: 12. This CDR3 is built from 17 residues. CDR3 amino acids: CASSHLTTSGGKNEQFF. The CDR3 DNA sequence: TGTGCCAGCAGTCACCTCACGACTAGCGGGGGCAAGAATGAGCAGTTCTTC.

This clone was seen only once. This CDR3 is CASRGDRDRQYF. CDR3 DNA: TGTGCCAGCAGGGGCGACAGGGACCGACAGTACTTC. The chain combines TRBV2 with TRBJ2-7; 7 bases align to TRBD1. CDR3 length: 12 amino acids. Trimming at V came to 6 bases and at J to 10 bases, leaving 9 bases not matched to a gene. The germline V gene has CDR1 SNHLY and CDR2 FYNNEI. The full variable domain, its missing parts supplied by reference TRBV2 and TRBJ2-7, is EPEVTQTPSHQVTQMGQEVILRCVPISNHLYFYWYRQILGQKVEFLVSFYNNEISEKSEIFDDQFSVERPDGSNFTLKIRSTKLEDSAMYFCASRGDRDRQYFGPGTRLTVT.

This rearrangement joins TRBV6-6 to TRBJ1-3; TRBD1 aligns across 7 bases. Germline CDR1 is MNHNY and CDR2 is SVGAGI (reference sequence). The V and J ends lost 10 bases and 0 bases, in that order; junction bases with no gene match: 6. There are 14 residues in the CDR3. The CDR3, as DNA: TGTGCCATTCGGGACAGCCACTCTGGAAACACCATATATTTT. This translates into CAIRDSHSGNTIYF.

The genes are TRBV6-6 and TRBJ1-5; 7 bases align to TRBD1. The germline CDR1 and CDR2 sequences are MNHNY and SVGAGI (reference sequence). The CDR3 contains 14 residues. V lost 2 bases to trimming and J lost 4 bases; unmatched junction nucleotides: 2. The CDR3 reads CASSYTGANQPQHF. In DNA, the CDR3 is TGTGCCAGCAGTTACACAGGGGCGAATCAGCCCCAGCATTTT.

The genes are TRBV6-1 and TRBJ1-3, with 10 bases that match TRBD1. CDR1 is MNHNS, CDR2 SASEGT, per germline. V lost 3 bases and J lost 0; bases outside the gene matches: 5. The CDR3 has 17 residues. DNA for the CDR3: TGTGCCAGCAGTGATGGACAGGGGGGGATCTCTGGAAACACCATATATTTT. Protein sequence: CASSDGQGGISGNTIYF.

This chain connects TRBV5-1 to TRBJ2-1; maybe TRBD1 (5 bases). V was shortened by 0 bases and J by 7 bases, with 8 bases between the two germline ends. The germline gives CDR1 SGHRS, CDR2 YFSETQ. The CDR3 covers 13 residues. As DNA, the CDR3 is TGCGCCAGCAGCTTGGGGGGCCTAAATGAGCAGTTCTTC. Translated, it gives CASSLGGLNEQFF.

This sequence joins TRBV7-2 and TRBJ1-5; a possible D gene is TRBD1 (6 bases). This CDR3 spans 14 amino acids. The V end lost 2 bases, the J end lost 6 bases, and 11 bases lay between the germline ends. Germline V gene sequence: CDR1 SGHTA, CDR2 FQGNSA. The CDR3 reads CASSLLRGRQPQHF. The CDR3 DNA reads TGTGCCAGCAGCTTACTGCGGGGGCGTCAGCCCCAGCATTTT.

CDR3 residues: CASSPGGNSPLHF. The CDR3 region has the DNA TGTGCCAGCAGCCCGGGGGGTAATTCACCCCTCCACTTT. The chain couples TRBV7-3 to TRBJ1-6, with a possible D match to TRBD1 (5 bases). Germline CDR1 reads SGHTA; CDR2 reads FQGTGA. V was clipped by 5 bases and J by 6 bases, with 8 bases between them. This CDR3 has 13 amino acids.

The chain employs TRBV2 and TRBJ1-5; a weak D match, TRBD1 (5 bases). Germline lookup yields CDR1 SNHLY and CDR2 FYNNEI. V was shortened by 8 bases and J by 5 bases, with 10 bases between the two germline ends. This CDR3 comprises 12 residues. CDR3 in DNA: TGTGCCAGCCAAAGGGGCGATCAGCCCCAGCATTTT. Translated, it gives CASQRGDQPQHF.

This chain joins TRBV2 and TRBJ2-7; tentatively, D is TRBD2 (5 bases). Per the germline V gene, CDR1 is SNHLY and CDR2 is FYNNEI. The CDR3 loop spans 15 amino acids. The V and J ends lost 7 bases and 0 bases respectively, with 16 bases between them. The CDR3 reads CASKGEAASSYEQYF. CDR3 coding DNA: TGTGCCAGCAAGGGAGAAGCGGCGAGCTCCTACGAGCAGTACTTC.

V usage is TRBV6-1 and J usage is TRBJ1-2; 9 bases agree with TRBD1. Per germline, CDR1 MNHNS and CDR2 SASEGT. This CDR3 has 13 residues. Trimming removed 6 bases from V and 8 bases from J; junction bases left unmatched: 7. Here the CDR3 reads CASRRTGAKGYTF. The DNA of the CDR3 is TGTGCCAGCAGGCGGACAGGGGCTAAGGGCTACACCTTC.

The chain employs TRBV4-3 and TRBJ2-7, with D tentatively TRBD1 (6 bases). CDR3 length: 15 residues. V dropped 3 bases and J dropped 0 bases, with 12 bases sitting between them. Germline-derived CDR1 and CDR2 are LGHNA and YSLEER. This chain's CDR3 is CASSQLGDNSYEQYF. CDR3 sequence (DNA): TGCGCCAGCAGCCAGCTAGGGGACAACTCCTACGAGCAGTACTTC.

The gene calls are TRBV5-4 and TRBJ2-5; the D gene is possibly TRBD1 (7 bases). This CDR3 is built from 14 residues. V dropped 4 bases and J dropped 2 bases, with 12 bases sitting between them. Germline loops: CDR1 SGHNT, CDR2 YYREEE (reference sequence). CDR3 sequence: CASSAGQTQETQYF. CDR3 bases: TGTGCCAGCAGCGCGGGACAGACACAAGAGACCCAGTACTTC.

This clone was observed once. This chain connects TRBV5-1 to TRBJ1-2; weak D call: TRBD1 (5 bases). V gave up 4 bases and J gave up 2 bases, with 15 bases separating them. Germline CDR1 SGHRS, CDR2 YFSETQ. The CDR3 has 15 residues. In DNA form, the CDR3 reads TGCGCCAGCAGCACCCGGGGGGACGGGAACTATGGCTACACCTTC. This codes for CASSTRGDGNYGYTF. Full variable domain (remainder filled in from reference TRBV5-1 and TRBJ1-2): KAGVTQTPRYLIKTRGQQVTLSCSPISGHRSVSWYQQTPGQGLQFLFEYFSETQRNKGNFPGRFSGRQFSNSRSEMNVSTLELGDSALYLCASSTRGDGNYGYTFGSGTRLTVV.

This chain joins TRBV30 and TRBJ1-5; a possible D gene is TRBD1 (5 bases). The CDR3 runs to 13 residues. The germline V gene has CDR1 GTSNPN and CDR2 SVGIG (reference sequence). V was shortened by 2 bases and J by 4 bases, with 9 bases between the two germline ends. The CDR3 DNA reads as TGTGCCTGGAGTTGGGGGGAAAATCAGCCCCAGCATTTT. Amino acids: CAWSWGENQPQHF.

This chain joins TRBV19 and TRBJ1-1; the D gene is possibly TRBD1 (5 bases). The CDR3 contains 12 residues. Germline-derived CDR1 and CDR2 are LNHDA and SQIVND (reference sequence). The germline V and J ends were trimmed by 10 bases and 4 bases, with 13 bases remaining between them. CDR3 DNA sequence: TGTGCCACCGGGTGGGGGGGCACTGAAGCTTTCTTT. This gives the protein CATGWGGTEAFF.

J is TRBJ1-1 and V is TRBV11-3; D may be TRBD1 (6 bases). Trimming left V 4 bases short and J 1 base short, with 7 bases between. The CDR3 spans 13 residues. The germline gives CDR1 SGHNT, CDR2 YENEEA. This chain's CDR3 is CASSSTGNTEAFF. In nucleotides, the CDR3 is TGTGCCAGCAGCTCGACAGGGAACACTGAAGCTTTCTTT.

This clone has only a few counts. V gene TRBV19 combines with J gene TRBJ1-1; D is perhaps TRBD1 (5 bases). Germline V gene data show CDR1 as LNHDA and CDR2 as SQIVND (reference sequence). The CDR3 has 17 amino acids. V was shortened by 4 bases and J by 0 bases, with 18 bases between the two germline ends. The CDR3: CASSNPIGQALNTEAFF. CDR3 DNA: TGTGCCAGTAGTAACCCGATCGGACAAGCTCTGAACACTGAAGCTTTCTTT.

V usage is TRBV6-6 and J usage is TRBJ2-3; 13 bases line up with TRBD2. The CDR3 has 12 residues. V lost 5 bases, J lost 13 bases, and 3 bases stayed unmatched. Germline CDR1 is MNHNY and CDR2 is SVGAGI (reference sequence). CDR3 sequence: CASSPGTSGKYF. CDR3 bases: TGTGCCAGCAGTCCCGGGACTAGCGGGAAGTATTTT.